This T cell receptor (beta chain) was recorded in a study of cytomegalovirus exposure and HLA in healthy donors. Study-wide results and limits: Fewer N-insertions than the 666-donor mean were reportedly shown by an Asian-associated ancestry cluster in a later analysis. Through in vitro validation, three CMV-associated chains were shown to be specific for CMV antigens.

This clone was seen a single time. Its cognate antigen is unknown. PCR used 60 Vbeta primers and 13 Jbeta primers. Repertoires were generated with immunoSEQ multiplex PCR, while TCRdb's copy carries only in-frame clones and drops some. This sample has fewer than 120,000 clones; over 65% occur once, and the top ten carry 1% to 1.5%. Per germline, CDR1 SGHVS and CDR2 FNYEAQ. The CDR3 is 14 residues long. The V end lost 2 bases, the J end lost 5 bases, and 12 bases lay between the germline ends. The sequence was obtained from a woman in her twenties or thirties in good health and CMV-seronegative. V is TRBV7-6 and J is TRBJ1-1; D is unclear. The sample comprised PBMCs. The CDR3 reads CASSLSGGGTEAFF. The CDR3 DNA follows: TGTGCCAGCAGCTTAAGTGGTGGCGGGACTGAAGCTTTCTTT.